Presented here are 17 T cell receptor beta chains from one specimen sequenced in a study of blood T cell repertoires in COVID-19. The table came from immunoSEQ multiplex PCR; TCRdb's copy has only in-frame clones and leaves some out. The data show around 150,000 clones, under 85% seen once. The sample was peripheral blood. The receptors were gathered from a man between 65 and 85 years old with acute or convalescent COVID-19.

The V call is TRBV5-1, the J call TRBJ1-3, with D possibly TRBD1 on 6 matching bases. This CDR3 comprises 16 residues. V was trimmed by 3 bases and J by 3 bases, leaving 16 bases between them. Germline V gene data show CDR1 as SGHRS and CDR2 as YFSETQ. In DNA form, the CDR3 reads TGCGCCAGCAGCTCCGGCGGCTGGGGGCTTGGAAACACCATATATTTT. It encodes CASSSGGWGLGNTIYF. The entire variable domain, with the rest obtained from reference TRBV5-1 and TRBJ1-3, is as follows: KAGVTQTPRYLIKTRGQQVTLSCSPISGHRSVSWYQQTPGQGLQFLFEYFSETQRNKGNFPGRFSGRQFSNSRSEMNVSTLELGDSALYLCASSSGGWGLGNTIYFGEGSWLTVV.

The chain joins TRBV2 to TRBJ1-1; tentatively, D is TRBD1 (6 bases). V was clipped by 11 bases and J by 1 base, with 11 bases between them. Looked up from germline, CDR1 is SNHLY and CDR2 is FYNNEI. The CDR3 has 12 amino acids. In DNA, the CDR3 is TGTGCCTCCTGGACAGCGAACACTGAAGCTTTCTTT. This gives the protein CASWTANTEAFF.

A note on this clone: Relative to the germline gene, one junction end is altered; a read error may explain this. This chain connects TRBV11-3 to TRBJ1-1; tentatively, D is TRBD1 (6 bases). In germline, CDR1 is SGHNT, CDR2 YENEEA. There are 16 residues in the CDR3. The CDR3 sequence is CASRPGGSRGNTEAFF. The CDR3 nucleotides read TGCGCCAGCCGCCCGGGGGGGAGCAGGGGGAACACTGAAGCTTTCTTT.

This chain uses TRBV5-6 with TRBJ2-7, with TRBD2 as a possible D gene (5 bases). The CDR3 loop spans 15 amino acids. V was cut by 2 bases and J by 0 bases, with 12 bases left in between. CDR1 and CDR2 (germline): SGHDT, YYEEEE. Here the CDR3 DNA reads TGTGCCAGCAGCTTTTCGAAGCGGTACTCCTACGAGCAGTACTTC. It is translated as CASSFSKRYSYEQYF.

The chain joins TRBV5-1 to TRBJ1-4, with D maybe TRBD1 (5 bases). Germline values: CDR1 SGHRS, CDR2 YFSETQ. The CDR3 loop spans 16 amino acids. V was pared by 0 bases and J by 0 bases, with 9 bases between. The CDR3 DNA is TGCGCCAGCAGCTTGGCTGGGGCCGCAACTAATGAAAAACTGTTTTTT. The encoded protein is CASSLAGAATNEKLFF. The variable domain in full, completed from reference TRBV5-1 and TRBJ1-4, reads KAGVTQTPRYLIKTRGQQVTLSCSPISGHRSVSWYQQTPGQGLQFLFEYFSETQRNKGNFPGRFSGRQFSNSRSEMNVSTLELGDSALYLCASSLAGAATNEKLFFGSGTQLSVL.

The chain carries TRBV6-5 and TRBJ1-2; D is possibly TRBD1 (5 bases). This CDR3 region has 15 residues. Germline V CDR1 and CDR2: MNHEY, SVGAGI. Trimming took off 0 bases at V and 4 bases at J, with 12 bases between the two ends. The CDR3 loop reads CASSYSGQGIYGYTF. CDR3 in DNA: TGTGCCAGCAGTTACTCGGGGCAGGGCATCTATGGCTACACCTTC.

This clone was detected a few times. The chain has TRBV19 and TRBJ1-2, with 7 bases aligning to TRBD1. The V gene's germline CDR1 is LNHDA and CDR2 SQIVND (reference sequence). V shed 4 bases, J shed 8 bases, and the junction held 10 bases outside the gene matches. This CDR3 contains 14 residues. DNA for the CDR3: TGTGCCAGTAGTACCCGACAGGGTAGGTCGGGCTACACCTTC. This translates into CASSTRQGRSGYTF.

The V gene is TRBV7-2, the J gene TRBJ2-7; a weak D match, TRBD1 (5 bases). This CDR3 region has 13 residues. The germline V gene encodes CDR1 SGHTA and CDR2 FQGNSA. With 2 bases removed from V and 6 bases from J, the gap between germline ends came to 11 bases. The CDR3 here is CASSLKSRAEQYF. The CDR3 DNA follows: TGTGCCAGCAGCTTAAAGTCCAGGGCCGAGCAGTACTTC.

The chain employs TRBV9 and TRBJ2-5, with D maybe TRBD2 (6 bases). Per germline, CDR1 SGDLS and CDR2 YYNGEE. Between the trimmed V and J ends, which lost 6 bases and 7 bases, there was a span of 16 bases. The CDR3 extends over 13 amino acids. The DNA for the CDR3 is TGTGCCAGCACCGACTCTCCCGGGGGGACCCAGTACTTC. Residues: CASTDSPGGTQYF. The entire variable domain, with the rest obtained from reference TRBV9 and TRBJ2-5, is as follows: DSGVTQTPKHLITATGQRVTLRCSPRSGDLSVYWYQQSLDQGLQFLIQYYNGEERAKGNILERFSAQQFPDLHSELNLSSLELGDSALYFCASTDSPGGTQYFGPGTRLLVL.

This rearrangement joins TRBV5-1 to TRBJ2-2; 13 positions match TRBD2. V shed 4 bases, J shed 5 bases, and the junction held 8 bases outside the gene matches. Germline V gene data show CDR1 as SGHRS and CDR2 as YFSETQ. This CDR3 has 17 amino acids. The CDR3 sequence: CASSPTSGRARTGELFF. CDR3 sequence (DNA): TGCGCCAGCAGCCCCACTAGCGGGAGGGCCAGAACCGGGGAGCTGTTTTTT.

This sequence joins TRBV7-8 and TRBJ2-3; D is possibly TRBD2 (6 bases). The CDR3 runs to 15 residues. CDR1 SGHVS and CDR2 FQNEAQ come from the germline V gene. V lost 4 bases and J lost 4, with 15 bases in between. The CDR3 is CASSYVADGADTQYF. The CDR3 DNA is TGTGCCAGCAGCTATGTAGCGGATGGGGCAGATACGCAGTATTTT.

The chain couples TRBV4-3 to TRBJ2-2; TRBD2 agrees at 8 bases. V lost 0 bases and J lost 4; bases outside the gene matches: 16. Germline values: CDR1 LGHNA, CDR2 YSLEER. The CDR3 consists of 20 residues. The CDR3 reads CASSQDHANSGMFATGELFF. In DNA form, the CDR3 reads TGCGCCAGCAGCCAAGATCACGCCAATAGCGGGATGTTTGCCACCGGGGAGCTGTTTTTT.

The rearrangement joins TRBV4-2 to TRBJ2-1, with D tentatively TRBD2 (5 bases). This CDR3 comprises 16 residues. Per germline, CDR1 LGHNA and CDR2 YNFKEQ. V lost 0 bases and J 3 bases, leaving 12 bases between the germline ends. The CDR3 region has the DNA TGTGCCAGCAGCCAAGATCCCGGACTGAACTACAATGAGCAGTTCTTC. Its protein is CASSQDPGLNYNEQFF.

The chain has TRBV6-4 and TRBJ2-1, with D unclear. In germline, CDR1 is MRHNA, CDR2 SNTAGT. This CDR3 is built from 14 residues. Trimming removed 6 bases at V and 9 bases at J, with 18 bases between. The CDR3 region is CASSRETPSGEQFF. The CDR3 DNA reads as TGTGCCAGCAGCCGAGAGACCCCTAGTGGTGAGCAGTTCTTC.

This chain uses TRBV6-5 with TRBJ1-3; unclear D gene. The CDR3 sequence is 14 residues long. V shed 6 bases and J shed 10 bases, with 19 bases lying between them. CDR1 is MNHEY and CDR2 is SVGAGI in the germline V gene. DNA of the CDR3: TGTGCCAGCAGAGTACCTGAAGACCCGGGAACCATATATTTT. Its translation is CASRVPEDPGTIYF.

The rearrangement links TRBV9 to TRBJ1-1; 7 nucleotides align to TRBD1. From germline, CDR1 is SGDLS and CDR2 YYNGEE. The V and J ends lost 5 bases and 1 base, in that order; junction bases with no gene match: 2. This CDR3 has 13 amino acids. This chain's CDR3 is CASRRTGNTEAFF. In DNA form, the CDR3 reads TGTGCCAGCAGAAGGACAGGGAACACTGAAGCTTTCTTT.

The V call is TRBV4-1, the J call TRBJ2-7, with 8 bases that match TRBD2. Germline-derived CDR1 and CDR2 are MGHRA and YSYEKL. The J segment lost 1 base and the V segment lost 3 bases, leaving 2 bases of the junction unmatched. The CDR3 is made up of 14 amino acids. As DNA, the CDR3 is TGCGCCAGCAGCCATACTAGCGGTTCCTACGAGCAGTACTTC. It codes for CASSHTSGSYEQYF.